Included here is one T cell receptor beta chain sequence, with context. The study assigned cohorts using participant-reported clinical history. Germline V lookup: CDR1 SGHVS, CDR2 FNYEAQ. V was cut by 1 base and J by 4 bases, with 14 bases left in between. This CDR3 comprises 16 residues. The source of the sample is a study of blood T cell repertoires in COVID-19. Study-level information: Sites in the United States, Italy and Spain provided acute and convalescent COVID-19 samples.

As originally analysed: Reference gene primer amplification in the assay estimated nucleated cell counts. This table comes from immunoSEQ multiplex PCR, and its TCRdb copy is limited to in-frame clones, with some not included. The DNA gave D and trimming, while V, J and clone size come from that table. The table lists roughly 200,000 clones, roughly 85% of them singletons. The sequencing sample was made of PBMCs or T cells enriched from blood (not recorded which). This clonotype originated in a woman between 35 and 50 years old with acute COVID-19. The chain uses TRBV7-6 and TRBJ1-3, with D perhaps matching TRBD1 (5 bases). The CDR3 DNA is TGTGCCAGCAGCTTAGGGACGACGGGGGAGGGAAACACCATATATTTT. This encodes CASSLGTTGEGNTIYF.